This T cell receptor (beta chain) was captured in a study of blood T cell repertoires in COVID-19. In the authors' methods: For nucleated cells, counts were estimated from reference gene primer amplification. TCRdb's copy holds only in-frame clones and misses some; the assay was immunoSEQ multiplex PCR. The DNA was the basis for D and trimming; V, J and clone size are from that table. The sample holds hundreds of thousands of clones, 89% seen once. Enrollees, roughly 18 to 90 years old, lived in 24 US areas. Participants had their cohort set by participant-reported clinical history. Before being deemed recovered, Cohort 3 donors had two negative PCRs, clearance, or symptom resolution. This clone was detected only once. Germline assignment: CDR1 MNHEY and CDR2 SVGAGI. The CDR3 runs 12 residues.

The source of this sequence is a woman aged 40 to 50 who had recovered from COVID-19. This sequence joins TRBV6-5 and TRBJ1-2; TRBD1 might be the D (5 bases). The sample taken for sequencing was PBMCs or T cells enriched from blood (not recorded which). The CDR3 loop reads CAPGRACYGYTF. In nucleotides, the CDR3 is TGTGCTCCGGGCAGGGCTTGCTATGGCTACACCTTC.